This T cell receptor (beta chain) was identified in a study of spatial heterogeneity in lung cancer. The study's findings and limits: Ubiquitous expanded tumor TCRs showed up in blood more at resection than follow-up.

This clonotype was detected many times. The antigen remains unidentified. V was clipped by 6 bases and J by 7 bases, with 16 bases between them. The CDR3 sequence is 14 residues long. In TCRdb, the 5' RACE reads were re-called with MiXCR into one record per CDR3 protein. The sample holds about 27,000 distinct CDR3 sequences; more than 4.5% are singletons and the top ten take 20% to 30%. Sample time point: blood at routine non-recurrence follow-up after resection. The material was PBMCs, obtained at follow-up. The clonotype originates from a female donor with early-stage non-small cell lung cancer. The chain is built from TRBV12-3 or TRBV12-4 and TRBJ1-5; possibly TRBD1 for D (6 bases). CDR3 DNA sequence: TGTGCCAGCAGCCCGACAGGTCGTTCCCAGCCCCAGCATTTT. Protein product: CASSPTGRSQPQHF.